The clone carrying this T cell receptor beta chain was observed a single time. What it recognizes is unknown. TCRdb re-analysed the 5' RACE reads in MiXCR, keeping a single row per CDR3 protein. The table has 200,000 to 250,000 distinct CDR3 sequences, roughly 15% seen once. These data are taken from a study of T-cell memory formation after mild COVID-19. Study at large: There were largely donor-specific TCR clusters. Study observations and caveats: Second-wave clones reaching peak frequency on day 37 lacked confirmed SARS-CoV-2 specificity. Memory sampled before infection contained some responding clones, suggesting cross-reactive memory joined.

The CDR3 totals 17 residues. Germline-derived CDR1 and CDR2 are SGHTA and FQGNSA. The V and J ends lost 5 bases and 5 bases, in that order; junction bases with no gene match: 16. The chain is built from TRBV7-2 and TRBJ2-5, with TRBD1 matching 8 bases. This receptor was taken from a man younger than 30 who had mild COVID-19 (a few samples of this study predate the infection). Cell type and time point are not known. Sequenced: PBMCs or a T cell subset sorted from them (not recorded which). In nucleotides, the CDR3 is TGTGCCAGCAGCCAACGGCGGGCGACAGGGGTTGGGGAGACCCAGTACTTC. Protein sequence: CASSQRRATGVGETQYF.